A selection of T cell receptor beta chains follows, all from one sample in a study of molecular identifiers for immune sequencing clone quantification. TCRdb re-called the PCR reads through MiXCR, storing one row per CDR3 protein. The sample gives under 600,000 distinct CDR3 sequences, about 25% of which show up once; just over 0.75% is in the top ten. The sequencing input was naive CD8+ T cells from blood, with Jurkat cell RNA spiked in. The receptor set was obtained from a human donor in good health. Some libraries in this study had Jurkat cell RNA spiked in. The CDR3 runs from the conserved cysteine through the conserved F or W. Each record gives: J gene, CDR3 length, V gene, D gene, clone size, CDR3 protein, CDR3 DNA. D genes are given only for firm matches. Size values are once, few and many counts, or a class for expanded clones, and some rows have none.

j_gene: TRBJ2-1
len: 14
v_gene: TRBV29-1
d_gene: -
abundance: few
CDR3aa: CSENRSPSYNEQFF
CDR3nt: TGCAGCGAAAACAGGTCTCCTTCCTACAATGAGCAGTTCTTC

j_gene: TRBJ1-3
len: 16
v_gene: TRBV7-6
d_gene: -
abundance: -
CDR3aa: CASSLGVEGSGNTIYF
CDR3nt: TGTGCCAGCAGCTTAGGGGTCGAGGGCAGTGGAAACACCATATATTTT

j_gene: TRBJ2-3
len: 12
v_gene: TRBV30
d_gene: -
abundance: few
CDR3aa: CAWSRSTDTQYF
CDR3nt: TGTGCCTGGAGTCGGAGCACAGATACGCAGTATTTT

j_gene: TRBJ1-6
len: 17
v_gene: TRBV6-1
d_gene: -
abundance: -
CDR3aa: CASSEASYRVGNSPLHF
CDR3nt: TGTGCCAGCAGTGAAGCGTCTTACAGGGTTGGCAATTCACCCCTCCACTTT

j_gene: TRBJ1-1
len: 14
v_gene: TRBV27
d_gene: -
abundance: many
CDR3aa: CASSLSTGNTEAFF
CDR3nt: TGCGCCAGCAGCTTGTCGACAGGGAACACTGAAGCTTTCTTT

j_gene: TRBJ2-7
len: 15
v_gene: TRBV4-3
d_gene: -
abundance: many
CDR3aa: CASSQDRSSSYEQYF
CDR3nt: TGCGCCAGCAGCCAAGATCGGAGTAGCAGCTACGAGCAGTACTTC

j_gene: TRBJ2-7
len: 15
v_gene: TRBV20-1
d_gene: TRBD2
abundance: -
CDR3aa: CSARGETSGPYEQYF
CDR3nt: TGCAGTGCTAGAGGGGAGACTAGCGGGCCCTACGAGCAGTACTTC

j_gene: TRBJ2-2
len: 16
v_gene: TRBV24-1
d_gene: -
abundance: -
CDR3aa: CATLPRDTSNTGELFF
CDR3nt: TGTGCCACCCTGCCCCGGGACACTTCGAACACCGGGGAGCTGTTTTTT

j_gene: TRBJ1-4
len: 14
v_gene: TRBV12-3/TRBV12-4
d_gene: -
abundance: many
CDR3aa: CASSNRDRNEKLFF
CDR3nt: TGTGCCAGCAGTAACCGGGACCGGAATGAAAAACTGTTTTTT

j_gene: TRBJ2-1
len: 11
v_gene: TRBV19
d_gene: -
abundance: -
CDR3aa: CASSVHNEQFF
CDR3nt: TGTGCCAGTAGTGTGCACAATGAGCAGTTCTTC

j_gene: TRBJ2-1
len: 18
v_gene: TRBV6-5
d_gene: TRBD2
abundance: -
CDR3aa: CASSPTFPGRALDNEQFF
CDR3nt: TGTGCCAGCAGCCCTACCTTTCCCGGGAGGGCCCTCGACAATGAGCAGTTCTTC

j_gene: TRBJ2-7
len: 13
v_gene: TRBV28
d_gene: -
abundance: few
CDR3aa: CASSLEHTYEQYF
CDR3nt: TGTGCCAGCAGTTTGGAACACACCTACGAGCAGTACTTC

j_gene: TRBJ2-1
len: 14
v_gene: TRBV4-2
d_gene: -
abundance: -
CDR3aa: CASSQEERENEQFF
CDR3nt: TGTGCCAGCAGCCAAGAGGAAAGGGAAAATGAGCAGTTCTTC

j_gene: TRBJ2-5
len: 12
v_gene: TRBV25-1
d_gene: -
abundance: many
CDR3aa: CASSEYRGAEYF
CDR3nt: TGTGCCAGCAGTGAATATCGGGGAGCCGAGTACTTC

j_gene: TRBJ2-3
len: 16
v_gene: TRBV4-1
d_gene: TRBD2
abundance: -
CDR3aa: CASCHGPGGLTDTQYF
CDR3nt: TGCGCCAGCTGCCACGGCCCGGGGGGGCTCACAGATACGCAGTATTTT